This TCR beta chain was identified in a study of blood T cell repertoires in COVID-19 (dated by TCRdb to about 2020). Background on the whole study: Collaborator samples came from the United States, Italy and Spain and covered acute and convalescent phases of COVID-19. Where available, HLA class I and class II types were obtained from metadata supplied by the sample provider rather than from assay-based typing. The repertoires were made available in a free public database intended to serve as a resource for research on the immune response to SARS-CoV-2. The material from the prospective study consisted of cDNA or gDNA derived from T cells, B-cell-depleted T cells, or PBMCs. Nearly every sample came with metadata listing a de-identified subject ID, COVID-19 status, age in years and sex. The samples were drawn from two sources: the first 160 participants of the ongoing ImmuneRACE study, and 1,254 subjects contributed by 6 global collaborators. Deeply sampled blood TCRbeta repertoires from subjects exposed to, actively infected with, or recovered from COVID-19 were included in the dataset. Study-wide findings and limitations: The quantity of clinical and demographic metadata differed by source and by participant and was supplied without curation.

Worth noting for this clone: It lacks a known antigen. No per-base quality is available; no much larger clone lies one base away.

TCRbeta CDR3 regions were amplified from genomic DNA by means of the immunoSEQ Assay, a bias-controlled multiplex PCR. In the source study's methods: The number of nucleated cells in each sample was estimated from the amplification of reference gene primers within the assay. Sequence reads were collapsed and filtered to measure the absolute abundance of every unique TCRbeta CDR3 rearrangement. For each sample, productive Simpson clonality was calculated as the square root of Simpson's diversity index across productive rearrangements. Imported from immuneACCESS, the table was reduced by TCRdb to in-frame sequences with V and J called. These copies leave out some clones; in studies compared against another copy, an unresolved V gene accounts for under half, and the cause of the remainder is not known. The V and J calls and clone size were taken over from that table, and D and trimming were inferred from the DNA. In this sample the table shows approximately 400,000 clones, roughly 90% of which occur a single time. Over 1% of the sample goes to the ten largest clones.

Sequences KGHSH (CDR1) and LQKENI (CDR2) are obtained from the germline V gene. Trimming removed 6 bases from V and 8 bases from J, leaving 17 bases between the germline ends. The CDR3 holds 14 amino acids from the cysteine to the phenylalanine. Left in the record is the CDR3 DNA by itself, 42 bases read in frame from the first base. Each collaborating institution followed its own protocols to collect whole blood in K2EDTA tubes. For TCRbeta analysis, collaborators shipped samples as frozen whole blood, isolated PBMCs, or DNA extracted from either of those sample types. This chain is built from TRBV18 and TRBJ1-5, with the D gene not confidently named. The sequence was obtained from a man aged 35 to 55 with acute or convalescent COVID-19. Source material: peripheral blood. For the CDR3, the sequence is CASSDRFEDEPQHF. The DNA sequence reads TGTGCCAGCTCCGACCGGTTCGAGGATGAGCCCCAGCATTTT.